Listed below are T cell receptor beta chains from one sample, sequenced in a study of blood T cell repertoires in COVID-19. TCRdb's copy holds only in-frame clones and misses some; the assay was immunoSEQ multiplex PCR. The sample holds 100,000 to 110,000 clones; about 84% are singletons and the top ten take 9.5% to 15%. Sequenced material: peripheral blood. These receptor sequences come from a human donor in a cohort sampled during active COVID-19. The CDR3 runs from the conserved cysteine through the conserved F or W. D genes are given only for firm matches. Some rows mark clone size as missing; the rest say once, few, many or name a class of expanded clone.

j_call v_call clone_size d_call cdr3_aa cdr3_nt
TRBJ1-1 TRBV6-1 . . CASSDAGGARTEAFF TGTGCCAGCAGTGACGCGGGGGGGGCGAGGACTGAAGCTTTCTTT
TRBJ2-7 TRBV25-1 . TRBD2 CASRRRGSSYEQYF TGTGCCAGCAGGAGGCGGGGGAGCTCCTACGAGCAGTACTTC
TRBJ1-2 TRBV10-3 . . CAIREDKNYGYTF TGTGCCATCAGAGAGGACAAGAACTATGGCTACACCTTC
TRBJ2-5 TRBV3-1/TRBV3-2 . TRBD1 CASSQAWTGGVETQYF TGTGCCAGCAGCCAAGCCTGGACAGGGGGAGTAGAGACCCAGTACTTC
TRBJ1-2 TRBV5-3 . TRBD1 CARSTLDRVCYGYTF TGTGCCAGAAGCACCCTGGACAGGGTTTGCTATGGCTACACCTTC
TRBJ2-5 TRBV5-4 . . CASSLFTGGRQETQYF TGTGCCAGCAGCTTGTTTACGGGGGGCCGACAAGAGACCCAGTACTTC
TRBJ2-2 TRBV5-1 . TRBD1 CASSLPGQGGTGELFF TGCGCCAGCAGCTTACCGGGACAGGGAGGGACCGGGGAGCTGTTTTTT
TRBJ2-2 TRBV7-8 . . CASSQRGGGGFGELFF TGTGCCAGCAGCCAAAGAGGAGGGGGCGGTTTCGGGGAGCTGTTTTTT
TRBJ2-2 TRBV5-1 few TRBD1 CATRAPGQSTGELFF TGCGCCACCCGGGCACCGGGACAGAGCACCGGGGAGCTGTTTTTT
TRBJ2-7 TRBV12-3/TRBV12-4 . . CASSLGGVEQYF TGTGCCAGCAGCCTTGGAGGGGTCGAGCAGTACTTC
TRBJ1-2 TRBV7-2 . TRBD1 CASSLDRGYGYTF TGTGCCAGCAGCTTGGACAGGGGCTATGGCTACACCTTC
TRBJ1-4 TRBV11-2 . TRBD1 CASSPQGAYEKLFF TGTGCCAGCAGCCCCCAGGGGGCGTATGAAAAACTGTTTTTT
TRBJ1-2 TRBV7-9 . TRBD1 CASSYGQGIHGYTF TGTGCCAGCAGCTATGGACAGGGAATCCATGGCTACACCTTC
TRBJ2-1 TRBV7-8 . . CASSLGQGGSSYNEQFF TGTGCCAGCAGCTTAGGGCAGGGGGGAAGCTCCTACAATGAGCAGTTCTTC
TRBJ1-6 TRBV30 few . CAWGERQGSPLHF TGTGCCTGGGGCGAGAGGCAAGGATCACCCCTCCACTTT
TRBJ2-7 TRBV27 . . CASSLSPGYPYEQYF TGTGCCAGCAGTTTATCTCCGGGGTACCCCTACGAGCAGTACTTC
TRBJ2-2 TRBV4-1 . . CASSRGLIANTGELFF TGCGCCAGCAGCCGGGGACTGATCGCGAACACCGGGGAGCTGTTTTTT
TRBJ2-1 TRBV5-1 . TRBD2 CASSRTGGDSYEQFF TGCGCCAGCAGCCGTACGGGAGGGGATTCCTATGAGCAGTTCTTC
TRBJ2-5 TRBV30 . TRBD1 CAWSRDRGRQETQYF TGTGCCTGGAGTAGGGACAGGGGTAGACAAGAGACCCAGTACTTC
TRBJ2-7 TRBV7-9 . TRBD2 CASSRGGAATYEQYF TGTGCCAGCAGCCGGGGGGGAGCGGCTACCTACGAGCAGTACTTC
TRBJ2-5 TRBV5-4 . TRBD2 CASSAGGLQETQYF TGTGCCAGCAGCGCGGGGGGCCTCCAAGAGACCCAGTACTTC
TRBJ1-1 TRBV5-4 . . CASSPGGRTVETEAFF TGTGCCAGCAGCCCGGGAGGCAGAACTGTAGAAACTGAAGCTTTCTTT
TRBJ2-1 TRBV10-3 . TRBD2 CAISEVTGTSLDEQFF TGTGCCATCAGTGAGGTGACCGGGACTAGTCTCGATGAGCAGTTCTTC
TRBJ2-3 TRBV10-3 . . CAISESTQADTQYF TGTGCCATCAGTGAGTCGACCCAGGCAGATACGCAGTATTTT
TRBJ2-7 TRBV11-2 . . CASSLVHGSTYEQYF TGTGCCAGCAGCTTAGTACACGGGAGTACTTACGAGCAGTACTTC